The 18 T cell receptor beta chains given below trace back to one sample, sequenced in a study of a mutant IDH1 vaccine in newly diagnosed glioma. TCRdb's table, derived via immunoSEQ multiplex PCR, lists solely in-frame clones and lacks some. This table holds some 15,000 clones, 75% to 90% found once. The time point here: baseline, week 1 (first vaccination visit). Treatment of the sample: pre-vaccination baseline after standard-of-care therapy. The sequencing here drew on PBMCs, taken from a glioma patient treated with radiotherapy, temozolomide or both. The receptor set was obtained from a woman aged 40 to 50 with glioma. Some clones in this sample may be carry-over from other donors' samples.

The chain employs TRBV27 and TRBJ1-4; 8 nucleotides align to TRBD1. Germline CDR1 reads MNHEY; CDR2 reads SMNVEV (reference sequence). The CDR3 runs 13 residues. V lost 3 bases to trimming and J lost 10 bases; unmatched junction nucleotides: 4. The CDR3 nucleotides are TGTGCCAGCAGTTTCCAGGGGGCCGGAAAACTGTTTTTT. Translation gives CASSFQGAGKLFF.

This chain uses TRBV30 with TRBJ2-7, with TRBD1 as a possible D gene (5 bases). Trimming left V 3 bases short and J 3 bases short, with 12 bases between. The CDR3 has 13 residues. The germline gives CDR1 GTSNPN, CDR2 SVGIG (reference sequence). DNA of the CDR3: TGTGCCTGGAGCCTGGAGCAGGGCTACGAGCAGTACTTC. Translation gives CAWSLEQGYEQYF.

The J gene is TRBJ2-7, the V gene TRBV4-2, with 8 positions matching TRBD1. The CDR3 sequence is 15 residues long. In germline, CDR1 is LGHNA, CDR2 YNFKEQ. V shed 2 bases, J shed 5 bases, and the junction held 8 bases outside the gene matches. CDR3 sequence: CASSQTLGQGDEQYF. The CDR3 nucleotides are TGTGCCAGCAGCCAAACCCTCGGACAGGGAGACGAGCAGTACTTC.

The chain is built from TRBV9 and TRBJ2-1, with D possibly TRBD2 on 6 matching bases. CDR1 is SGDLS, CDR2 YYNGEE, per germline. The V gene lost 0 bases and the J gene lost 7 bases, with 14 bases spanning the gap. The CDR3 has 15 residues. The CDR3 sequence: CASSVAGGSGNEQFF. As DNA, the CDR3 is TGTGCCAGCAGCGTAGCTGGGGGGAGTGGGAATGAGCAGTTCTTC.

This clone was detected once. V usage is TRBV5-5 and J usage is TRBJ2-7; 9 bases line up with TRBD1. V was clipped by 3 bases and J by 0 bases; unmatched bases: 13. In germline, CDR1 is SGHKS, CDR2 YYEKEE (reference sequence). The CDR3 has 18 amino acids. CDR3 sequence: CASSSRTTGQGFSYEQYF. As DNA, the CDR3 is TGTGCCAGCAGCTCACGCACCACCGGACAGGGGTTCTCCTACGAGCAGTACTTC.

The chain couples TRBV7-2 to TRBJ1-2, with 10 nucleotides matching TRBD1. Per germline, CDR1 SGHTA and CDR2 FQGNSA. J lost 9 bases, V lost 5 bases, and 6 bases had no gene match. The CDR3 runs to 13 residues. The CDR3, as DNA: TGTGCCAGCAGCCCCGGGACAGGGGCAAGCTACACCTTC. Encoded protein: CASSPGTGASYTF.

The CDR3 DNA follows: TGTGCCAGCGGGACTAGGGGCCACAATGAGCAGTTCTTC. This gives the protein CASGTRGHNEQFF. The chain joins TRBV6-5 to TRBJ2-1; 8 bases map to TRBD2. The V and J ends lost 8 bases and 5 bases, in that order; junction bases with no gene match: 5. Germline lookup yields CDR1 MNHEY and CDR2 SVGAGI. The CDR3 extends over 13 amino acids.

The gene calls are TRBV5-4 and TRBJ2-1; no clear D. This CDR3 comprises 14 residues. Germline CDR1 SGHNT, CDR2 YYREEE (reference sequence). V lost 3 bases, J lost 4 bases, and 11 bases lay in between. CDR3 coding DNA: TGTGCCAGCAGCTCGGAAGGTATATACAATGAGCAGTTCTTC. This gives the protein CASSSEGIYNEQFF.

The V call is TRBV5-1, the J call TRBJ2-1; D not resolved. CDR1 is SGHRS, CDR2 YFSETQ, per germline. Trimming cost V 4 bases and J 9 bases, with 8 bases left between them. The length of the CDR3 is 11 residues. CDR3 in amino acids: CASSHSFEQFF. The CDR3 region has the DNA TGCGCCAGCAGCCATAGTTTTGAGCAGTTCTTC.

V is TRBV25-1 and J is TRBJ2-7, with D perhaps TRBD2 (6 bases). CDR3 length equals 14 residues. Trimming stripped 6 bases from V and 9 bases from J, with 21 bases between. CDR1 and CDR2 from the germline V gene are MGHDK and SYGVNS. The CDR3 protein is CASRQAGIYVGQYF. Here the CDR3 DNA reads TGTGCCAGCAGACAGGCGGGGATTTACGTTGGGCAGTACTTC.

The chain recombines TRBV9 with TRBJ1-2; 7 nucleotides line up with TRBD1. The V segment lost 3 bases and the J segment 4 bases; nucleotides outside the gene matches: 9. Germline V CDR1 and CDR2: SGDLS, YYNGEE. The CDR3 contains 15 residues. The CDR3 region is CASSGDRAGIYGYTF. Here the CDR3 DNA reads TGTGCCAGCAGCGGAGACAGGGCAGGCATCTATGGCTACACCTTC.

The chain employs TRBV19 and TRBJ2-1; no clear D gene. Trimming pared 4 bases from V and 2 bases from J, leaving 6 bases between. CDR3 length equals 13 residues. The germline gives CDR1 LNHDA, CDR2 SQIVND (reference sequence). The CDR3: CASSTAPYNEQFF. Here the CDR3 DNA reads TGTGCCAGTAGTACCGCCCCCTACAATGAGCAGTTCTTC.

About this clone: Given the absence of the conserved phenylalanine or tryptophan at the CDR3 end, a read error is likely. The chain joins TRBV29-1 to TRBJ1-1; D is unclear. The CDR3 loop spans 17 amino acids. V gave up 0 bases and J gave up 1 base, with 18 bases separating them. Per the germline V gene, CDR1 is SQVTM and CDR2 is ANQGSEA. This CDR3 reads CSVEDPGWERKNTEAFL. The CDR3 nucleotides are TGCAGCGTTGAAGACCCCGGGTGGGAGCGGAAGAACACTGAAGCTTTCCTT.

The chain links TRBV7-8 to TRBJ2-1, with D unresolved. Deletions cut 0 bases from V and 0 bases from J, with 6 bases between. The length of the CDR3 is 15 residues. CDR1 SGHVS and CDR2 FQNEAQ come from the germline V gene. CDR3 sequence: CASSLAIGSYNEQFF. CDR3 coding DNA: TGTGCCAGCAGCTTAGCAATAGGCTCCTACAATGAGCAGTTCTTC. Filled out from reference TRBV7-8 and TRBJ2-1, the complete variable domain reads GAGVSQSPRYKVAKRGQDVALRCDPISGHVSLFWYQQALGQGPEFLTYFQNEAQLDKSGLPSDRFFAERPEGSVSTLKIQRTQQEDSAVYLCASSLAIGSYNEQFFGPGTRLTVL.

This chain links TRBV27 with TRBJ1-1; D not resolved. With 3 bases removed from V and 4 bases from J, the gap between germline ends came to 9 bases. Germline CDR1 reads MNHEY; CDR2 reads SMNVEV (reference sequence). The CDR3 consists of 13 residues. CDR3 sequence reads: CASSLDLGTEAFF. The CDR3 DNA sequence: TGTGCCAGCAGTTTGGACCTGGGCACTGAAGCTTTCTTT.

This clone was counted a single time. V is TRBV7-2 and J is TRBJ2-7, with TRBD2 identical over 9 bases. Germline V gives CDR1 SGHTA, CDR2 FQGNSA. CDR3 length equals 16 residues. Trimming at V came to 1 base and at J to 3 bases, leaving 7 bases not matched to a gene. This chain's CDR3 is CASSLDASGAHYEQYF. CDR3 nucleotide sequence: TGTGCCAGCAGCTTAGACGCTAGCGGGGCTCACTACGAGCAGTACTTC.

This rearrangement joins TRBV11-3 to TRBJ2-7; D is perhaps TRBD1 (5 bases). From germline, CDR1 is SGHNT and CDR2 YENEEA. Between the trimmed V and J ends, which lost 2 bases and 8 bases, there was a span of 13 bases. The CDR3 covers 13 residues. In DNA, the CDR3 is TGTGCCAGCAGCTTACATAAGCAGGGCCAGCAGTACTTC. Amino acids: CASSLHKQGQQYF.

This sequence joins TRBV6-5 and TRBJ2-2; no reliable D call. V lost 4 bases to trimming and J lost 5 bases, with 14 bases between them. This CDR3 has 15 amino acids. The V gene's germline CDR1 is MNHEY and CDR2 SVGAGI. CDR3 nucleotide sequence: TGTGCCAGCAGTTTTTTTTGGGGTGCAACCGGGGAGCTGTTTTTT. Amino acids: CASSFFWGATGELFF.